A selection of T cell receptor beta chains follows, all from one sample in a study of cytomegalovirus exposure and HLA in healthy donors. Profiling relied on immunoSEQ multiplex PCR, and the TCRdb table lists in-frame clones only, not all of them. The repertoire has under 75,000 clones, 86% of them found once; the top ten carry 2%. Sequencing was carried out using PBMCs. The receptors shown here come from a woman aged 25 to 39 in good health and CMV-seronegative. Each CDR3 is given with its conserved first and last residue. Clone size is given for some rows only: seen once, a few or many times, or a class if the clone is expanded.

clone_size j_call cdr3_length v_call cdr3_aa
few TRBJ2-2 13 TRBV2 CASGGQGLGELFF
- TRBJ2-2 13 TRBV7-9 CASSLRDTGELFF
- TRBJ1-2 16 TRBV4-1 CASSQDSLGPAAGYTF
- TRBJ2-7 15 TRBV5-1 CASSLRLAGEGEQYF
- TRBJ2-3 17 TRBV19 CASRRGREGRVTDTQYF
- TRBJ1-1 15 TRBV5-1 CASSLEGGMYTEAFF
- TRBJ1-4 14 TRBV11-2 CASSLDRVGEKLFF
- TRBJ2-5 18 TRBV11-3 CASSLSFASGRAGETQYF
- TRBJ2-7 14 TRBV7-2 CASSLAGLAGEQYF
- TRBJ2-3 13 TRBV9 CASSVGQGGTQYF
- TRBJ2-5 16 TRBV7-2 CASSQSALAVGKTQYF
few TRBJ2-7 14 TRBV5-5 CASSLVGRDYEQYF
- TRBJ1-1 14 TRBV6-1 CASSAGQLNTEAFF
- TRBJ2-1 17 TRBV6-1 CASSEATRDRGYNEQFF
- - 13 TRBV9 CASSGQGADEQYF
- TRBJ2-1 15 TRBV7-2 CASSLARGSPNEQFF
- TRBJ2-5 15 TRBV14 CASSQEKGRGETQYF
- TRBJ2-7 13 TRBV7-6 CASSSRVVDEQYF
- TRBJ2-1 16 TRBV7-7 CASSLGEGSTYNEQFF
- TRBJ2-2 13 TRBV29-1 CSVGREAPGELFF
- TRBJ2-3 17 TRBV9 CASSVSGSGRGTDTQYF
- TRBJ1-3 14 TRBV28 CASQQGFSGNTIYF
once TRBJ1-6 15 TRBV5-1 CASSLAGQGRSPLHF
- TRBJ2-1 12 TRBV29-1 CSVIGQGNEQFF